This TCR beta chain was recorded in a study of blood T cell repertoires in COVID-19. Study information: COVID-19 samples collected from the United States, Italy and Spain covered acute and convalescent phases.

Across about two dozen US areas, participants ranged in age from 18 to 89 years. Donors of Cohort 3 who recovered were those that had two negative PCRs, clearance, or symptom resolution. Authors' data handling: The assay estimated nucleated cells by amplifying reference gene primers. Profiled with immunoSEQ multiplex PCR; TCRdb holds only in-frame clones, not every one. V and J calls and clone size are copied from that table; D and trimming were computed from the DNA. The table includes a few hundred thousand clones, 70% to 90% detected once. Trimming took 1 base from V and 3 from J, leaving 7 bases between them. The CDR3 loop spans 13 amino acids. Germline V lookup: CDR1 SGHNT, CDR2 YENEEA.

The TCR originated in a woman in her twenties or thirties who had recovered from COVID-19. V usage is TRBV11-3 and J usage is TRBJ2-7; D is undetermined. Sequences were obtained from PBMCs or T cells enriched from blood (not recorded which). CDR3: CASSLGPSYEQYF. In DNA, the CDR3 is TGTGCCAGCAGCTTAGGCCCGAGCTACGAGCAGTACTTC.